These 13 T cell receptor beta chains were sequenced from one sample in a study of shared clonotypes between healthy human individuals. TCRdb's table, derived via immunoSEQ multiplex PCR, lists solely in-frame clones and lacks some. Found here are millions of clones, 85% to 95% of them singletons; the top ten hold around 0.4%. The sample consisted of naive CD4+ T cells from PBMCs. Subset noted: CD45RA+ positively selected. These receptor sequences come from a young man in good health. Some clones in this sample may be carry-over from other donors' samples.

This chain uses TRBV7-9 with TRBJ2-4; 7 positions agree with TRBD2. Unmatched junction bases numbered 7, after V lost 0 bases and J lost 5 bases. CDR1 SEHNR and CDR2 FQNEAQ come from the germline V gene (reference sequence). The CDR3 extends over 16 amino acids. CDR3 in amino acids: CASSLAGGPFENIQYF. The CDR3 DNA reads TGTGCCAGCAGCTTAGCGGGAGGGCCTTTCGAAAACATTCAGTACTTC.

Turning to this clone: The same CDR3 can be traced to other DNA sequences in this sample. The rearrangement links TRBV5-1 to TRBJ1-3; D gene unclear. The CDR3 is made up of 14 amino acids. V dropped 5 bases and J dropped 0 bases, with 9 bases sitting between them. Germline-derived CDR1 and CDR2 are SGHRS and YFSETQ. CDR3 in amino acids: CASSLGTSGNTIYF. In DNA form, the CDR3 reads TGCGCCAGCAGTCTGGGTACCTCTGGAAACACCATATATTTT.

The genes are TRBV4-2 and TRBJ2-5, with 7 bases fitting TRBD2. Germline CDR1 LGHNA, CDR2 YNFKEQ. The V gene end was trimmed by 0 bases and the J gene end by 7 bases; junction bases not matched to a gene: 20. The CDR3 length is 19 residues. CDR3 in DNA: TGTGCCAGCAGCCAAGAGAGAAGGACGCTAGGACTAGGGGATGTGACCCAGTACTTC. Protein: CASSQERRTLGLGDVTQYF.

The V call is TRBV28, the J call TRBJ2-1; possibly TRBD2 for D (5 bases). The CDR3 has 16 residues. The V end was cut by 4 bases, the J end by 7 bases, with 20 bases between. Germline V lookup: CDR1 MDHEN, CDR2 SYDVKM. CDR3 coding DNA: TGTGCCAGCAGTTCCACCGGTTCCGGGAAAATGAATGAGCAGTTCTTC. Residues: CASSSTGSGKMNEQFF.

This clone was counted once. The chain has TRBV2 and TRBJ2-7, with D perhaps assigned TRBD1 or TRBD2 (5 bases each). CDR1 and CDR2 (germline): SNHLY, FYNNEI. Trimming stripped 7 bases from V and 3 bases from J, with 16 bases between. The CDR3 extends over 14 amino acids. CDR3 protein: CASTDQGALYEQYF. The CDR3 nucleotides are TGTGCCAGCACAGACCAGGGAGCTCTCTACGAGCAGTACTTC.

The chain combines TRBV28 with TRBJ1-5, with D hard to call. The CDR3 spans 12 residues. Germline V gene lookup returns CDR1 MDHEN and CDR2 SYDVKM. Trimming stripped 7 bases from V and 7 bases from J, with 11 bases between. For the CDR3, the DNA is TGTGCCAGCACGTGGGGAGACCAGCCCCAGCATTTT. Protein: CASTWGDQPQHF.

CDR3 residues: CASSGDFYNEQFF. DNA of the CDR3: TGTGCCAGCAGCGGGGACTTTTACAATGAGCAGTTCTTC. V and J are TRBV7-9 and TRBJ2-1; D might be TRBD2 (6 bases). The CDR3 has 13 amino acids. The ends were cut back, 5 bases at V and 4 bases at J, with 9 bases in the middle. Germline V gene sequence: CDR1 SEHNR, CDR2 FQNEAQ (reference sequence).

V and J are TRBV27 and TRBJ1-1, with 9 bases fitting TRBD1. V shed 6 bases, J shed 8 bases, and the junction held 7 bases outside the gene matches. The CDR3 spans 13 residues. Germline CDR1 MNHEY, CDR2 SMNVEV (reference sequence). This chain's CDR3 is CASSRTGATEAFF. The DNA for the CDR3 is TGTGCCAGCAGCCGGACAGGGGCGACCGAAGCTTTCTTT.

V usage is TRBV28 and J usage is TRBJ2-7; 8 bases agree with TRBD2. Per germline, CDR1 MDHEN and CDR2 SYDVKM. The CDR3 is 17 residues long. Trimming took 3 bases from V and 1 from J; bases not matched to a gene: 11. In nucleotides, the CDR3 is TGTGCCAGCAGTTTGTACGGGGTGAAGCGGGAGTCCTACGAGCAGTACTTC. Its protein product is CASSLYGVKRESYEQYF.

This clone was counted a single time. V usage is TRBV15 and J usage is TRBJ2-1; D remains ambiguous. The germline V gene encodes CDR1 LNHNV and CDR2 YYDKDF (reference sequence). The CDR3 consists of 14 residues. Trimming took off 6 bases at V and 1 base at J, with 10 bases between the two ends. CDR3 nucleotide sequence: TGTGCCACCAGTCCGGACCATTCCTACAATGAGCAGTTCTTC. This encodes CATSPDHSYNEQFF.

This clone appeared a single time. This chain links TRBV7-2 with TRBJ2-7, with TRBD2 matching 11 bases. CDR3 size: 16 residues. Germline CDR1 reads SGHTA; CDR2 reads FQGNSA. V lost 5 bases and J lost 4; bases outside the gene matches: 10. CDR3 bases: TGTGCCAGCAGCCCGATAGCGGGAGGGTTACGATACGAGCAGTACTTC. Amino acids: CASSPIAGGLRYEQYF.

The chain couples TRBV25-1 to TRBJ2-5; D is perhaps TRBD1 (6 bases). The CDR3 totals 13 residues. Germline values: CDR1 MGHDK, CDR2 SYGVNS. V was cut by 8 bases and J by 4 bases, with 14 bases left in between. CDR3 sequence reads: CASGLGGPETQYF. In DNA, the CDR3 is TGTGCCAGCGGATTAGGGGGTCCAGAGACCCAGTACTTC.

V and J are TRBV6-6 and TRBJ2-5; D ambiguous. CDR3 length equals 13 residues. Trimming stripped 2 bases from V and 7 bases from J, with 11 bases between. Per germline, CDR1 MNHNY and CDR2 SVGAGI (reference sequence). As DNA, the CDR3 is TGTGCCAGCAGTTACCCCACCGGCGGGACCCAGTACTTC. This sequence encodes CASSYPTGGTQYF.